The rows below give T cell receptor beta chains drawn from one sample of a study of T cells in Graves' hyperthyroidism and ophthalmopathy. TCRdb reanalysed the multiplex PCR reads using MiXCR and keeps one entry per CDR3 protein. The table includes some 350,000 distinct CDR3 sequences, roughly 15% detected once. Source material: blood. The receptors were gathered from a woman aged 55-75 years with Graves' ophthalmopathy. Both conserved end residues are part of each CDR3. A D gene is named only where the DNA matches it firmly. Only part of the rows carry a size: once, few, many, or a class if the clone is expanded.

TRBJ2-1 | TRBD2 | TRBV19 | - | TGTGCCAGTAGTTTAGCGGGAGGGCAGGCGGAGCAGTTCTTC | CASSLAGGQAEQFF
TRBJ2-3 | TRBD1 | TRBV6-1 | - | TGTGCCAGCAGTACCAATAGCAGGGGGCCCGATACGCAGTATTTT | CASSTNSRGPDTQYF
TRBJ2-5 | TRBD2 | TRBV29-1 | few | TGCAGCGTGGTGGGGGGGGGAAACCAAGAGACCCAGTACTTC | CSVVGGGNQETQYF
TRBJ1-1 | - | TRBV29-1 | many | TGCAGCGTTGAGGGGGGGTCCCAAGCTTTCTTT | CSVEGGSQAFF
TRBJ2-3 | TRBD2 | TRBV20-1 | many | TGCAGTGCCAACCCTAGCGGCGGTACGCAGTATTTT | CSANPSGGTQYF
TRBJ1-6 | TRBD1 | TRBV3-1 | many | TGTGCCAGCAGCCAATTGCGGACAGGGGTATCACCCCTCCACTTT | CASSQLRTGVSPLHF
TRBJ2-5 | - | TRBV6-1 | many | TGTGCCAGCAGACCGACACATTGGAGACAAGAGACCCAGTACTTC | CASRPTHWRQETQYF
TRBJ1-5 | - | TRBV6-2/TRBV6-3 | many | TGTGCCAGCAGAAATACAGGGCCCAATCAGCCCCAGCATTTT | CASRNTGPNQPQHF
TRBJ2-5 | - | TRBV20-1 | - | TGCAGTCCTTCTACAGGCCCCCAAGAGACCCAGTACTTC | CSPSTGPQETQYF
TRBJ2-5 | - | TRBV6-1 | many | TGTGCCAGCAAGGGGCCAGGAGAGACCCAGTACTTC | CASKGPGETQYF
TRBJ2-3 | TRBD2 | TRBV5-1 | - | TGCGCCAGCAGTCAGAAGAGCGGGAGCGCAGATACGCAGTATTTT | CASSQKSGSADTQYF
TRBJ2-1 | TRBD1 | TRBV7-8 | - | TGTGCCAGCAGCCTAGGGACAGGAAGAGGCAATGAGCAGTTCTTC | CASSLGTGRGNEQFF
TRBJ1-5 | TRBD1 | TRBV2 | many | TGTGCCAGCAGTGAGGGGACAGGGAGGGAAGACAATCAGCCCCAGCATTTT | CASSEGTGREDNQPQHF
TRBJ1-5 | - | TRBV6-1 | few | TGTGCCAGCAGGGGTAAGAGGGGACAAGACTGGACACACAATCAGCCCCAGCATTTT | CASRGKRGQDWTHNQPQHF
TRBJ2-7 | - | TRBV29-1 | many | TGCAGCGTTGGCTCAGGGAACTATGGCTACGAGCAGTACTTC | CSVGSGNYGYEQYF
TRBJ2-3 | - | TRBV27 | many | TGTGCCAGCAGTCTAGAGCGGGCGGCGGGCACAGATACGCAGTATTTT | CASSLERAAGTDTQYF
TRBJ2-7 | TRBD1 | TRBV5-1 | many | TGCGCCAGCAGCTTGACCGGGACAGGGACCTACGAGCAGTACTTC | CASSLTGTGTYEQYF
TRBJ2-5 | TRBD1 | TRBV2 | many | TGTGCCAGCAGCGAGCACAGGGGTCAAGAGACCCAGTACTTC | CASSEHRGQETQYF
TRBJ2-3 | - | TRBV15 | few | TGTGCCACCAGCAGAACGACGTACACAGATACGCAGTATTTT | CATSRTTYTDTQYF
TRBJ1-2 | TRBD1 | TRBV5-1 | - | TGCGCCAGCAGCACAGGACAGGCCGCGGGCTACACCTTC | CASSTGQAAGYTF
TRBJ1-2 | - | TRBV27 | - | TGTGCCAGCAGTCCGCACTCCTCCGGGGGCTACACCTTC | CASSPHSSGGYTF
TRBJ2-5 | TRBD2 | TRBV2 | - | TGTGCCAGCGGGGCCGATCCGGGACTAAAGTACTTC | CASGADPGLKYF
TRBJ2-7 | - | TRBV28 | many | TGTGCCAGCAGCTATGGAGGTGACTGGAGCTCCTACGAGCAGTACTTC | CASSYGGDWSSYEQYF
TRBJ2-7 | TRBD1 | TRBV20-1 | once | TGCAGTGCGGCAGGGACAGGGAGCCTCTACGAGCAGTACTTC | CSAAGTGSLYEQYF
TRBJ2-7 | - | TRBV28 | many | TGTGCCAGCAACGGCAACTCCTACGAGCAGTACTTC | CASNGNSYEQYF
TRBJ2-6 | - | TRBV20-1 | - | TGCAGTGCTAGACCCCTTCAGGGGGCCAACGTCCTGACTTTC | CSARPLQGANVLTF
TRBJ1-1 | - | TRBV18 | many | TGTGCCAGCTCACCAACGACAGGGAACACTGAAGCTTTCTTT | CASSPTTGNTEAFF
TRBJ2-4 | TRBD1 | TRBV7-9 | - | TGTGCCAGCAGCTTAGTCGCAGGGGGAACTCTAGCCAAAAACATTCAGTACTTC | CASSLVAGGTLAKNIQYF
TRBJ2-7 | TRBD2 | TRBV3-1 | many | TGTGCCAGCAGGCGAGGACTAGCGGGAATCTACGAGCAGTACTTC | CASRRGLAGIYEQYF
TRBJ2-5 | - | TRBV24-1 | - | TGTGCCACCAGTGATGGGGGGCAGGGGTCCTCTCAAGAGACCCAGTACTTC | CATSDGGQGSSQETQYF
TRBJ2-7 | - | TRBV30 | once | TGTGCCTGGCAGGAGGCCTACGAGCAGTACTTC | CAWQEAYEQYF
TRBJ1-2 | - | TRBV12-3/TRBV12-4 | few | - | CASSLVGQGAMSHTF
TRBJ2-5 | TRBD1 | TRBV7-8 | many | TGTGCCAGCAGCGAAAGACAGGGTCAGACCCAGTACTTC | CASSERQGQTQYF
TRBJ2-3 | TRBD2 | TRBV5-4 | many | TGTGCCAGCAGCTTAAGGCGGGAGCGGAACACAGATACGCAGTATTTT | CASSLRRERNTDTQYF
TRBJ2-5 | - | TRBV7-9 | few | TGTGCCAGCAGCCCGGACAATTCGGAGACCCAGTACTTC | CASSPDNSETQYF
TRBJ2-3 | TRBD2 | TRBV20-1 | few | TGCAGTGCTAGAGACCCGAAGGGTGCTAGCGGCTTCACAGATACGCAGTATTTT | CSARDPKGASGFTDTQYF
TRBJ1-5 | - | TRBV7-9 | few | TGTGCCAGCAGCCCCAGCGTGTCCAGCCAGCCCCAGCATTTT | CASSPSVSSQPQHF
TRBJ1-1 | TRBD1 | TRBV10-3 | few | TGTGCCATCAGCCCAGGGGGGGCGGGGATGAACACTGAAGCTTTCTTT | CAISPGGAGMNTEAFF
TRBJ1-1 | - | TRBV18 | many | TGTGCCAGCTCACCACAGGGTTTGGACACTGAAGCTTTCTTT | CASSPQGLDTEAFF
TRBJ2-5 | - | TRBV10-1 | few | TGCGCCAGCAGTTTTGGGCAAGAGACCCAGTACTTC | CASSFGQETQYF
TRBJ2-7 | - | TRBV5-1 | many | TGCGCCAGCAGCCCCGGAGGGACGGCTGATTCCTACGAGCAGTACTTC | CASSPGGTADSYEQYF
TRBJ2-3 | - | TRBV3-1 | many | TGTGCCAGCAGCCAAGTGGAGGAAGGAATGGCAGATACGCAGTATTTT | CASSQVEEGMADTQYF
TRBJ1-1 | TRBD1 | TRBV27 | - | TGTGCCGGCAGTAAACGGACAGGGCTGATGAACACTGAAGCTTTCTTT | CAGSKRTGLMNTEAFF
TRBJ2-1 | TRBD1 | TRBV7-2 | many | TGTGCCAGCAGCTTAGTGCAGGGGGCGGGCGACAATGAGCAGTTCTTC | CASSLVQGAGDNEQFF
TRBJ2-2 | TRBD2 | TRBV19 | few | TGTGCCAGTAGTCCGAAAACATTACTAGCGGGAGGGTCGAACACCGGGGAGCTGTTTTTT | CASSPKTLLAGGSNTGELFF
TRBJ2-1 | - | TRBV12-3/TRBV12-4 | many | TGTGCCAGCACCCGCCCTCCCTACAATGAGCAGTTCTTC | CASTRPPYNEQFF
TRBJ2-6 | - | TRBV24-1 | - | TGTGCCACCAGTGACCCTCGTAAGGGGGCCAACGTCCTGACTTTC | CATSDPRKGANVLTF
TRBJ2-2 | - | TRBV5-1 | many | TGCGCCAGCAGCTTGTACCGGACCGAGAACACCGGGGAGCTGTTTTTT | CASSLYRTENTGELFF
TRBJ2-7 | - | TRBV7-6 | few | TGTGCCAGCAGCTCAAACAGGGATCACGAGCAGTACTTC | CASSSNRDHEQYF
TRBJ2-1 | TRBD2 | TRBV20-1 | many | TGCAGTGCTAGGCCGGGACTAGACGGTCAGGGCCGATACAATGAGCAGTTCTTC | CSARPGLDGQGRYNEQFF
TRBJ1-3 | - | TRBV3-1 | many | TGTGCCAGCAGCCAAGGATCAGGGTCTGGAAACACCATATATTTT | CASSQGSGSGNTIYF
TRBJ1-4 | - | TRBV6-5 | - | TGTGCCAGCAGTTACTCGAAAAGGGAAAAACTGTTTTTT | CASSYSKREKLFF
TRBJ1-2 | TRBD1 | TRBV5-4 | - | TGTGCCAGCAGCTCCGGGACAGGGTTTAAGGGGGGTGGCTACACCTTC | CASSSGTGFKGGGYTF
TRBJ2-7 | - | TRBV5-1 | many | TGCGCCAGCTCTCTGACAATGGGCAGGAGCTCCTACGAGCAGTACTTC | CASSLTMGRSSYEQYF
TRBJ1-6 | - | TRBV2 | many | TGTGCCAGCAGTGTTGGTCACAGAAGTGAGTCACCCCTCCACTTT | CASSVGHRSESPLHF